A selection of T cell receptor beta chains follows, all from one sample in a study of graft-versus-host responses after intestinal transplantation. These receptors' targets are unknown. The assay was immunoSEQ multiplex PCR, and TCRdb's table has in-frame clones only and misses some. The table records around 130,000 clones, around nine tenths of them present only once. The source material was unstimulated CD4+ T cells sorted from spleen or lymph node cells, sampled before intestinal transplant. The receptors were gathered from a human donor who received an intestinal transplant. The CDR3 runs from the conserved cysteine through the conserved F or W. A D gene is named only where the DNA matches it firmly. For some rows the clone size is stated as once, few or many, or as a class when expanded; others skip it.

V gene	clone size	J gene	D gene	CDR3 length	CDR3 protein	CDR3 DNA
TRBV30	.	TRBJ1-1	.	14	CAWRASWSDTEAFF	TGTGCCTGGAGGGCAAGCTGGTCGGACACTGAAGCTTTCTTT
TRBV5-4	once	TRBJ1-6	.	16	CASSLDRGVKMSPLHF	TGTGCCAGCAGCTTGGATAGGGGAGTAAAGATGTCACCCCTCCACTTT
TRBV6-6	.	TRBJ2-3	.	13	CASSYSQGGLEYF	TGTGCCAGCAGTTACTCCCAGGGGGGACTGGAGTATTTT
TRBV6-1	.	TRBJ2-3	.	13	CASRAPNQDTQYF	TGTGCCAGCAGGGCGCCCAACCAGGATACGCAGTATTTT
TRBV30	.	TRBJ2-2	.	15	CAWREQEGGVWELFF	TGTGCCTGGAGGGAGCAAGAGGGGGGGGTATGGGAGCTGTTTTTT
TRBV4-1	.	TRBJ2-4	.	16	CASSQDGGLAKNIQYF	TGCGCCAGCAGCCAAGATGGCGGGTTAGCCAAAAACATTCAGTACTTC
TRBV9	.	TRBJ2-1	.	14	CASSAAPFYNEQFF	TGTGCCAGCAGCGCAGCCCCTTTCTACAATGAGCAGTTCTTC
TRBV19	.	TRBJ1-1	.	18	CASTPSSGTSFSNTEAFF	TGTGCCAGTACTCCATCGAGCGGGACATCCTTTTCGAACACTGAAGCTTTCTTT
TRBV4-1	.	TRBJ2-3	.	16	CASSQAGLPGADTQYF	TGCGCCAGCAGCCAAGCCGGACTACCGGGGGCAGATACGCAGTATTTT
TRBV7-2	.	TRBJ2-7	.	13	CASSLARNYEQYF	TGTGCCAGCAGCTTAGCGAGGAACTACGAGCAGTACTTC
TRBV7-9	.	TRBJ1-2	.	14	CASSRELYPLGYTF	TGTGCCAGCAGTCGAGAGTTGTATCCCCTCGGGTACACCTTC
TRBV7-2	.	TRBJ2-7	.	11	CASSLRQKQYF	TGTGCCAGCAGCCTACGACAGAAGCAGTACTTC
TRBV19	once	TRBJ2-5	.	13	CASSGVVQETQYF	TGTGCCAGTAGCGGGGTGGTCCAAGAGACCCAGTACTTC
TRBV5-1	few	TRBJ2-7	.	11	CASSFDYEQYF	TGCGCCAGCAGCTTTGACTACGAGCAGTACTTC
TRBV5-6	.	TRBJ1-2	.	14	CASSGQGTPRGYTF	TGTGCCAGCAGCGGGCAAGGGACACCTAGGGGCTACACCTTC